These 23 T cell receptor beta chains were sequenced from one sample in a study of blood T cell repertoires in COVID-19. The data were produced by immunoSEQ multiplex PCR, yet TCRdb's version contains in-frame clones alone and is incomplete. The sample gives around 200,000 clones, around 80% of which show up once; roughly 2.9% is in the top ten. Sequencing was carried out using peripheral blood. The source of these receptors is a man between 50 and 59 years old with active or convalescent COVID-19.

The chain combines TRBV28 with TRBJ2-1; tentative D call: TRBD2 (5 bases). The CDR3 runs to 13 residues. Trimming left V 4 bases short and J 8 bases short, with 12 bases between. CDR1 is MDHEN, CDR2 SYDVKM, per germline. The CDR3 DNA follows: TGTGCCAGCAGTTCCCGAAAGGAGGATGAGCAGTTCTTC. This gives the protein CASSSRKEDEQFF.

This chain joins TRBV5-1 and TRBJ2-7, with D possibly matching TRBD1 (6 bases). Trimming pared 1 base from V and 6 bases from J, leaving 14 bases between. This CDR3 has 14 amino acids. Germline assignment: CDR1 SGHRS and CDR2 YFSETQ. CDR3 amino acids: CASSLTPGAGEQYF. The CDR3, as DNA: TGCGCCAGCAGCTTGACACCAGGGGCTGGCGAGCAGTACTTC.

The chain employs TRBV30 and TRBJ1-6, with D hard to call. V lost 3 bases and J lost 7, with 10 bases in between. There are 13 residues in the CDR3. The germline V gene has CDR1 GTSNPN and CDR2 SVGIG (reference sequence). DNA for the CDR3: TGTGCCTGGAGCGGACTGGCAAATTCACCCCTCCACTTT. Encoded protein: CAWSGLANSPLHF.

The chain combines TRBV11-2 with TRBJ1-1; 9 nucleotides agree with TRBD1. V was clipped by 5 bases and J by 12 bases; unmatched bases: 16. CDR1 is SGHAT and CDR2 is FQNNGV in the germline V gene. The CDR3 totals 15 residues. The CDR3 protein is CASSTQGAGGLRSFF. CDR3 DNA: TGTGCCAGCAGCACACAGGGGGCTGGAGGCTTGAGATCTTTCTTT.

The chain recombines TRBV5-6 with TRBJ1-1; D is unclear. Between the trimmed V and J ends, which lost 0 bases and 2 bases, there was a span of 8 bases. CDR3 size: 14 residues. The germline gives CDR1 SGHDT, CDR2 YYEEEE. This CDR3 reads CASSLEWRNTEAFF. For the CDR3, the DNA is TGTGCCAGCAGCTTGGAATGGAGAAACACTGAAGCTTTCTTT.

This clone was picked up a small number of times. CDR3 sequence reads: CASSPLAGPGKQYF. The CDR3 nucleotides are TGTGCCAGCAGCCCCCTGGCAGGCCCAGGGAAGCAGTACTTC. The rearrangement joins TRBV11-2 to TRBJ2-7; TRBD1 might be the D (5 bases). This CDR3 spans 14 amino acids. Trimming removed 5 bases at V and 8 bases at J, with 19 bases between. Per the germline V gene, CDR1 is SGHAT and CDR2 is FQNNGV.

The count of this clone is one. CDR3 sequence reads: CASSDTRVESGNTIYF. In DNA, the CDR3 is TGTGCCAGCAGTGACACCCGGGTGGAATCTGGAAACACCATATATTTT. The chain joins TRBV6-4 to TRBJ1-3; no clear D gene. Per germline, CDR1 MRHNA and CDR2 SNTAGT. Trimming took 2 bases from V and 1 from J, leaving 12 bases between them. The CDR3 is 16 amino acids.

The V and J genes are TRBV29-1 and TRBJ2-5; 16 nucleotides agree with TRBD2. The CDR3 loop spans 16 amino acids. Unmatched junction bases numbered 7, after V lost 2 bases and J lost 7 bases. Germline V gene data show CDR1 as SQVTM and CDR2 as ANQGSEA. CDR3 DNA sequence: TGCAGCGTTGAAACCGGGACTAGCGGGGGGGCTCGGACCCAGTACTTC. Translation: CSVETGTSGGARTQYF.

The rearrangement uses TRBV7-9 and TRBJ1-2; D is perhaps TRBD1 (5 bases). This CDR3 region has 13 residues. CDR1 is SEHNR, CDR2 FQNEAQ, per germline (reference sequence). Trimming removed 3 bases from V and 3 bases from J, with 8 bases in between. As DNA, the CDR3 is TGTGCCAGCAGCTTTTCCAGGGACTATGGCTACACCTTC. It codes for CASSFSRDYGYTF.

This clone was seen ten or more times. V and J are TRBV24-1 and TRBJ2-7, with TRBD1 matching 9 bases. Trimming took 5 bases from V and 7 from J; bases not matched to a gene: 8. Germline CDR1 and CDR2: KGHDR and SFDVKD. This CDR3 has 14 amino acids. The CDR3 coding sequence is TGTGCCACCAGTGTCGGACAGGGGCCGGGGGAGCAGTACTTC. Its translation: CATSVGQGPGEQYF.

The chain carries TRBV7-9 and TRBJ1-1, with a possible D match to TRBD1 (6 bases). The CDR3 loop spans 13 amino acids. V was clipped by 3 bases and J by 10 bases, with 15 bases between them. Germline V gene lookup returns CDR1 SEHNR and CDR2 FQNEAQ (reference sequence). CDR3 DNA sequence: TGTGCCAGCAGCTTGGGCGGGGGACATAGAGCTTTCTTT. Translation: CASSLGGGHRAFF.

The J gene is TRBJ1-3, the V gene TRBV10-3; D might be TRBD1 (5 bases). CDR1 is ENHRY and CDR2 is SYGVKD in the germline V gene. The CDR3 covers 15 residues. Trimming stripped 6 bases from V and 0 bases from J, with 12 bases between. The CDR3 here is CAIRDNTGSGNTIYF. DNA of the CDR3: TGTGCCATCAGGGACAACACGGGCTCTGGAAACACCATATATTTT.

This clone was observed a few times. The chain employs TRBV19 and TRBJ2-7, with unresolved D. The CDR3 consists of 14 residues. CDR1 is LNHDA, CDR2 SQIVND, per germline (reference sequence). Deletions cut 10 bases from V and 2 bases from J, with 18 bases between. The CDR3 loop reads CATALAADTYEQYF. CDR3 DNA sequence: TGTGCCACCGCGTTGGCAGCTGACACCTACGAGCAGTACTTC. Using reference TRBV19 and TRBJ2-7 for the parts outside the CDR3, the full variable domain is DGGITQSPKYLFRKEGQNVTLSCEQNLNHDAMYWYRQDPGQGLRLIYYSQIVNDFQKGDIAEGYSVSREKKESFPLTVTSAQKNPTAFYLCATALAADTYEQYFGPGTRLTVT.

V is TRBV10-3 and J is TRBJ2-1, with D tentatively TRBD1 (5 bases). The V gene lost 6 bases and the J gene lost 7 bases, with 10 bases spanning the gap. CDR1 and CDR2 (germline): ENHRY, SYGVKD. The CDR3 has 12 residues. CDR3 nucleotide sequence: TGTGCCATCAGGGACATGGGTAATGAGCAGTTCTTC. As protein: CAIRDMGNEQFF.

The V call is TRBV5-4, the J call TRBJ1-1, with 9 nucleotides matching TRBD1. Germline V gene lookup returns CDR1 SGHNT and CDR2 YYREEE (reference sequence). The V segment lost 3 bases and the J segment 1 base; nucleotides outside the gene matches: 1. The length of the CDR3 is 14 residues. CDR3 nucleotide sequence: TGTGCCAGCAGCTGGGGACAGGGGAACACTGAAGCTTTCTTT. It specifies CASSWGQGNTEAFF.

The chain is built from TRBV19 and TRBJ2-1; 8 bases are shared with TRBD1. The CDR3 extends over 15 amino acids. Germline V lookup: CDR1 LNHDA, CDR2 SQIVND (reference sequence). V lost 1 base to trimming and J lost 1 base; unmatched junction nucleotides: 0. The CDR3 is CASSIGTGSYNEQFF. In DNA, the CDR3 is TGTGCCAGTAGTATAGGGACAGGGTCCTACAATGAGCAGTTCTTC.

The chain recombines TRBV6-5 with TRBJ2-1, with 11 bases fitting TRBD2. The J segment lost 8 bases and the V segment lost 6 bases, leaving 9 bases of the junction unmatched. This CDR3 comprises 15 residues. Germline CDR1 reads MNHEY; CDR2 reads SVGAGI. The CDR3 coding sequence is TGTGCCAGCAGAGATCCGGGACTAGCGGACGATGAGCAGTTCTTC. Translated, it gives CASRDPGLADDEQFF.

The chain couples TRBV28 to TRBJ1-6; 10 bases align to TRBD1. CDR3 length equals 15 residues. V was clipped by 7 bases and J by 9 bases; unmatched bases: 9. CDR1 and CDR2 (germline): MDHEN, SYDVKM. DNA of the CDR3: TGTGCCAGCACGCAACCCGGACAGGGGGGTTCACCCCTCCACTTT. Its translation: CASTQPGQGGSPLHF. The full variable domain, with the rest looked up from reference TRBV28 and TRBJ1-6, is DVKVTQSSRYLVKRTGEKVFLECVQDMDHENMFWYRQDPGLGLRLIYFSYDVKMKEKGDIPEGYSVSREKKERFSLILESASTNQTSMYLCASTQPGQGGSPLHFGNGTRLTVT.

The chain recombines TRBV28 with TRBJ2-2; D is perhaps TRBD2 (5 bases). The CDR3 is 13 amino acids. Germline loops: CDR1 MDHEN, CDR2 SYDVKM. V shed 3 bases and J shed 6 bases, with 8 bases lying between them. Here the CDR3 reads CASSLEAPGELFF. DNA for the CDR3: TGTGCCAGCAGTTTGGAGGCCCCCGGGGAGCTGTTTTTT.

V and J are TRBV11-2 and TRBJ2-5, with no clear D. The CDR3 is made up of 13 amino acids. The V and J ends lost 5 bases and 4 bases respectively, with 11 bases between them. Germline V gene lookup returns CDR1 SGHAT and CDR2 FQNNGV. This CDR3 reads CASSQVVGETQYF. For the CDR3, the DNA is TGTGCCAGCAGCCAGGTTGTGGGAGAGACCCAGTACTTC.

This sequence joins TRBV9 and TRBJ2-7, with 7 bases lining up with TRBD2. V was pared by 0 bases and J by 4 bases, with 10 bases of the junction left unmatched. This CDR3 has 16 residues. Germline CDR1 SGDLS, CDR2 YYNGEE. CDR3 nucleotides: TGTGCCAGCAGCGTAGCGGCTAGCGGAGGTGGGTACGAGCAGTACTTC. Translating it yields CASSVAASGGGYEQYF. The variable domain in full, completed from reference TRBV9 and TRBJ2-7, reads DSGVTQTPKHLITATGQRVTLRCSPRSGDLSVYWYQQSLDQGLQFLIQYYNGEERAKGNILERFSAQQFPDLHSELNLSSLELGDSALYFCASSVAASGGGYEQYFGPGTRLTVT.

This clone has just one count. The chain links TRBV5-1 to TRBJ2-5; 9 nucleotides align to TRBD2. The CDR3 length is 15 residues. The V gene end was trimmed by 6 bases and the J gene end by 4 bases; junction bases not matched to a gene: 10. CDR1 is SGHRS, CDR2 YFSETQ, per germline. The CDR3 is CASTVAGVRAETQYF. In DNA, the CDR3 is TGCGCCAGCACGGTAGCGGGAGTTCGTGCAGAGACCCAGTACTTC.

This chain uses TRBV4-2 with TRBJ1-2; unclear D gene. V was trimmed by 5 bases and J by 8 bases, leaving 15 bases between them. Germline CDR1 LGHNA, CDR2 YNFKEQ. This CDR3 contains 13 residues. In nucleotides, the CDR3 is TGTGCCAGCAGCACCGGCCGGGTGGCCGGCTACACCTTC. It specifies CASSTGRVAGYTF.